This is a list of T cell receptor beta chains from one sample in a study of blood T cell repertoires in COVID-19. Only in-frame clones appear in the TCRdb table, and some are missing; sequencing was by immunoSEQ multiplex PCR. This table holds 390,000 or so clones, roughly four fifths found once. What was sequenced was PBMCs or T cells enriched from blood (not recorded which). The source of these receptors is a woman aged 50 to 60 who had recovered from COVID-19. Each CDR3 is given with its conserved first and last residue. A D gene is named only where the DNA matches it firmly. Clone size is shown for a subset of rows, as once, few, many or a class of expanded clone.

j_call cdr3_length v_call d_call clone_size cdr3_aa cdr3_nt
TRBJ2-7 16 TRBV9 NA NA CASSVGGQRGIYEQYF TGTGCCAGCAGCGTAGGGGGCCAGAGGGGGATCTACGAGCAGTACTTC
TRBJ2-3 15 TRBV28 NA NA CASSLSGLGTDTQYF TGTGCCAGCAGTTTATCAGGGTTGGGCACAGATACGCAGTATTTT
TRBJ1-6 15 TRBV5-6 TRBD1 NA CASSYRGLGNSPLHF TGTGCCAGCAGCTACAGGGGGCTAGGGAATTCACCCCTCCACTTT
TRBJ2-5 13 TRBV5-6 NA NA CASSFGVQETQYF TGTGCCAGCAGCTTCGGGGTGCAAGAGACCCAGTACTTC
TRBJ1-5 12 TRBV12-3/TRBV12-4 NA NA CASSLKHSPQHF TGTGCCAGCAGTTTAAAGCATTCGCCCCAGCATTTT
TRBJ2-3 13 TRBV5-1 NA NA CASSSDRADTQYF TGCGCCAGCAGCTCGGACAGAGCAGATACGCAGTATTTT
TRBJ2-2 12 TRBV7-3 NA NA CASSNRTGELFF TGTGCCAGCAGCAACAGGACCGGGGAGCTGTTTTTT
TRBJ2-2 17 TRBV4-3 TRBD2 NA CASSQDRQGGRTGELFF TGCGCCAGCAGCCAAGATCGGCAGGGAGGGCGAACCGGGGAGCTGTTTTTT
TRBJ2-2 11 TRBV20-1 NA once CSASPAGELFF TGCAGTGCTAGCCCGGCCGGGGAGCTGTTTTTT
TRBJ1-1 12 TRBV6-1 NA NA CASSERGGEAFF TGTGCCAGCAGTGAACGAGGGGGTGAAGCTTTCTTT
TRBJ2-3 17 TRBV19 NA NA CASSSFGAPEGTDTQYF TGTGCCAGTAGTTCCTTTGGGGCTCCGGAAGGGACAGATACGCAGTATTTT
TRBJ1-2 15 TRBV21-1 NA NA CASSKGKQANYGYTF TGTGCCAGCAGCAAAGGGAAACAGGCTAACTATGGCTACACCTTC
TRBJ1-4 14 TRBV3-1/TRBV3-2 TRBD1 NA CASSQPGQGEKLFF TGTGCCAGCAGCCAACCGGGACAGGGGGAAAAACTGTTTTTT
TRBJ1-2 17 TRBV6-2/TRBV6-3 TRBD1 NA CASSYPGQGSSNYGYTF TGTGCCAGCAGTTACCCTGGACAGGGAAGCTCCAACTATGGCTACACCTTC
TRBJ1-4 15 TRBV5-1 TRBD1 NA CASSPTGATNEKLFF TGCGCCAGCAGCCCAACAGGGGCAACTAATGAAAAACTGTTTTTT
TRBJ1-6 16 TRBV5-1 TRBD1 NA CASSLYFTGGNSPLHF TGCGCCAGCAGCTTGTATTTCACAGGGGGTAATTCACCCCTCCACTTT
TRBJ1-2 12 TRBV5-1 NA NA CASRTDPGGYTF TGCGCCAGCAGAACTGATCCGGGAGGCTACACCTTC
TRBJ2-2 17 TRBV9 TRBD2 NA CASSPRIAGGTAGELFF TGTGCCAGCAGCCCCCGCATAGCGGGGGGAACGGCCGGGGAGCTGTTTTTT
TRBJ1-1 13 TRBV5-4 NA NA CASTSGGEAEAFF TGTGCCAGCACCTCGGGTGGGGAGGCTGAAGCTTTCTTT
TRBJ1-5 12 TRBV15 NA once CATSAINQPQHF TGTGCCACCAGCGCTATAAATCAGCCCCAGCATTTT
TRBJ2-5 13 TRBV3-1/TRBV3-2 NA NA CASSPTSPETQYF TGTGCCAGCAGCCCTACTAGCCCTGAGACCCAGTACTTC
TRBJ2-2 14 TRBV6-5 NA NA CASRLSGNTGELFF TGTGCCAGCAGACTAAGCGGGAACACCGGGGAGCTGTTTTTT
TRBJ1-1 15 TRBV13 NA NA CASSLPAGKNTEAFF TGTGCCAGCAGCTTACCTGCAGGGAAGAACACTGAAGCTTTCTTT
TRBJ2-1 15 TRBV5-4 TRBD1 NA CASSDPTGGYNEQFF TGTGCCAGCAGCGACCCGACAGGGGGCTACAATGAGCAGTTCTTC
TRBJ1-4 14 TRBV29-1 TRBD1 NA CSAQPGTGGEKLFF TGCAGCGCCCAACCCGGGACAGGGGGTGAAAAACTGTTTTTT
TRBJ1-1 14 TRBV6-5 NA NA CASSPLRAAWEAFF TGTGCCAGCAGTCCTCTGCGGGCCGCATGGGAAGCTTTCTTT
TRBJ1-1 13 TRBV7-6 NA once CASSTIGDTEAFF TGTGCCAGCAGCACAATAGGGGACACTGAAGCTTTCTTT
TRBJ1-5 16 TRBV4-2 NA few CASRVDTGDSNQPQHF TGTGCCAGCAGAGTGGATACGGGGGATAGCAATCAGCCCCAGCATTTT
TRBJ2-3 17 TRBV9 NA NA CASSPRLFGESTDTQYF TGTGCCAGCAGCCCCCGTCTTTTCGGGGAAAGCACAGATACGCAGTATTTT
TRBJ1-1 15 TRBV7-3 NA NA CASSLMGGYNTEAFF TGTGCCAGCAGCTTAATGGGGGGGTATAACACTGAAGCTTTCTTT
TRBJ1-5 15 TRBV4-3 TRBD1 NA CASSQSPAGGQPQHF TGCGCCAGCAGCCAGTCTCCGGCAGGGGGTCAGCCCCAGCATTTT
TRBJ2-3 16 TRBV2 TRBD1 NA CAREGGQGKSTDTQYF TGTGCCAGAGAAGGCGGACAGGGCAAAAGCACAGATACGCAGTATTTT
TRBJ1-2 15 TRBV19 NA NA CASTVGTRANYGYTF TGTGCCAGTACTGTAGGGACAAGGGCTAACTATGGCTACACCTTC
TRBJ2-7 12 TRBV29-1 NA NA CSVIVTAYEQYF TGCAGCGTTATCGTAACGGCCTACGAGCAGTACTTC
TRBJ1-2 16 TRBV6-2/TRBV6-3 NA NA CASSYTDTSFNYGYTF TGTGCCAGCAGTTACACAGACACTTCTTTTAACTATGGCTACACCTTC
TRBJ2-7 16 TRBV5-4 TRBD1 NA CASSAGSGTGMWEQYF TGTGCCAGCAGCGCAGGTTCCGGGACAGGAATGTGGGAGCAGTACTTC
TRBJ1-6 15 TRBV3-1/TRBV3-2 NA NA CASSSQGSNNSPLHF TGTGCCAGCAGCTCGCAGGGGAGCAATAATTCACCCCTCCACTTT
TRBJ1-4 15 TRBV2 NA NA CASRRATATNEKLFF TGTGCCAGCAGGAGAGCGACAGCAACTAATGAAAAACTGTTTTTT